This is a list of T cell receptor beta chains from one sample in a study of shared clonotypes between healthy human individuals. Repertoires were generated with immunoSEQ multiplex PCR, while TCRdb's copy carries only in-frame clones and drops some. Of 850,000 to 1,200,000 clones in the sample, about 70% were seen once. Sequencing was done on a sample of memory CD4+ T cells sorted from blood. These receptor sequences come from a man aged 18 to 30 in good health. The CDR3 runs from the conserved cysteine through the conserved F or W. The D gene is left open where the match is weak. The size entry is marked missing in some rows and otherwise reads once, few, many or a size class.

d_gene	v_gene	j_gene	abundance	CDR3nt	CDR3aa
TRBD1	TRBV7-6	TRBJ2-6	.	TGTGCCAGCAGCAATCCACCGGGACAGGTTCGATCGGGGGCCAACGTCCTGACTTTC	CASSNPPGQVRSGANVLTF
TRBD1	TRBV7-8	TRBJ1-4	few	TGTGCCAGCAGCGCCTCGGGACAGAATGAAAAACTGTTTTTT	CASSASGQNEKLFF
.	TRBV5-4	TRBJ2-5	.	TGTGCCAGCAGTCTGGACTGGCAAGAGACCCAGTACTTC	CASSLDWQETQYF
TRBD2	TRBV9	TRBJ2-7	.	TGTGCCAGCAGCGTAGGTGCCAGCGGGGGGGTCCACGAGCAGTACTTC	CASSVGASGGVHEQYF
TRBD1	TRBV7-2	TRBJ2-3	.	TGTGCCAGCAGCCCAGTCGGGACAGGGACAGATACGCAGTATTTT	CASSPVGTGTDTQYF
TRBD1	TRBV13	TRBJ1-3	few	TGTGCCAGCAGCGCCACGACAGGGTCTGGAAACACCATATATTTT	CASSATTGSGNTIYF
TRBD1	TRBV5-4	TRBJ2-1	.	TGTGCCAGCAGTCCCGGACAGGGTTATGAGCAGTTCTTC	CASSPGQGYEQFF
.	TRBV5-1	TRBJ1-6	.	TGCGCCAGCAGCTTACAGGGAGTACCCCTCCACTTT	CASSLQGVPLHF
TRBD1	TRBV30	TRBJ1-3	.	TGTGCCTTGGACAGGGGGTATGGAAACACCATATATTTT	CALDRGYGNTIYF
TRBD1	TRBV10-3	TRBJ2-7	.	TGTGCCATCAGTACCGGGACAGGGACCTACGAGCAGTACTTC	CAISTGTGTYEQYF
TRBD1	TRBV5-4	TRBJ1-2	.	TGTGCCAGCAGCGTGGACAGGGTCTTTGGCTACACCTTC	CASSVDRVFGYTF
TRBD2	TRBV5-8	TRBJ2-5	.	TGTGCCAGCAGCCCAGGACTAGCGGGGGTAGAGACCCAGTACTTC	CASSPGLAGVETQYF
TRBD2	TRBV30	TRBJ2-2	.	TGTGCTCTTCAGCGGGGGGCTTACACCGGGGAGCTGTTTTTT	CALQRGAYTGELFF
.	TRBV20-1	TRBJ1-1	.	TGCAGCCCCCGGATGAACACTGAAGCTTTCTTT	CSPRMNTEAFF